This T cell receptor (beta chain) was found in a study of cytomegalovirus exposure and HLA in healthy donors. Study-wide results and limits: In presence/absence analyses, roughly uniform sequencing depth across donors was assumed. Common viral pathogens seemed, in a later analysis, to connect with several of the most significant clusters. Later analysis demonstrated an association between a missense DCLRE1C variant and TCR beta V- and J-gene trimming.

Germline loops: CDR1 SGHTA, CDR2 FQGNSA. The CDR3 is 13 residues long. Unmatched junction bases numbered 5, after V lost 5 bases and J lost 5 bases. Concerning this clone: Its antigen is not identified.

13 Jbeta primers and 60 Vbeta primers were used for the PCR. Here immunoSEQ multiplex PCR was the method, and the copy in TCRdb shows in-frame clones only, minus some. The data contain roughly 230,000 clones, approximately 78% of them singletons. Each of the donors was a healthy bone marrow donor. The specimen was PBMCs. This chain links TRBV7-2 with TRBJ2-5; 7 bases are shared with TRBD2. This TCR was recovered from a boy aged 5 to 17 in good health and CMV-seronegative. CDR3 loop: CASSRGREETQYF. CDR3 nucleotide sequence: TGTGCCAGCAGCCGGGGGAGGGAGGAGACCCAGTACTTC.